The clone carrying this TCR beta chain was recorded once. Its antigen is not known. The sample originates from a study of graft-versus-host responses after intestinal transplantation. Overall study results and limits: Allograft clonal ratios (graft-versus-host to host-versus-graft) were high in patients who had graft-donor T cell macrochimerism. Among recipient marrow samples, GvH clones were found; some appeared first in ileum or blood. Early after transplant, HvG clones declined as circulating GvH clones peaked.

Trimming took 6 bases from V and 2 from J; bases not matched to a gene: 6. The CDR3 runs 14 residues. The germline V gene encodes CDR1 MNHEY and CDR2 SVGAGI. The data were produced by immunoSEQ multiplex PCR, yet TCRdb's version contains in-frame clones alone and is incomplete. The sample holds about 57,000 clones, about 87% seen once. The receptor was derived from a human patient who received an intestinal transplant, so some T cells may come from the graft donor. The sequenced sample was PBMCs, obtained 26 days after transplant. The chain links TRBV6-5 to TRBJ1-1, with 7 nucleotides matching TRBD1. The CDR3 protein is CASRLGQSNTEAFF. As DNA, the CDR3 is TGTGCCAGCAGACTGGGACAGTCTAACACTGAAGCTTTCTTT.